The source of this TCR beta chain is a study of high-grade serous ovarian cancer treatment subgroups. On the study more broadly: Each sample yielded on average roughly 7,400 unique TCR beta rearrangements from approximately 15,000 reads. Study-wide results and caveats: CDR1 and CDR2 were left unanalyzed; analyses focused on CDR3. Same-patient tumor repertoires overlapped at about 0.11 to 0.8; different patients barely overlapped.

Of note for this clone: The antigen remains unidentified.

Data came from immunoSEQ multiplex PCR; TCRdb stores just in-frame clones and leaves some out. The sample contains 2,500 or so clones, 72% of which appear only once. CDR3 length: 15 residues. Germline V gene lookup returns CDR1 LNHDA and CDR2 SQIVND (reference sequence). The germline V and J ends were trimmed by 9 bases and 1 base, with 16 bases remaining between them. Tumor samples were taken before definitive surgery or chemotherapy. The chain uses TRBV19 and TRBJ1-5; a possible D gene is TRBD1 (6 bases). Sequenced: tumor tissue. This TCR was sampled from a human donor with high-grade serous ovarian cancer. The CDR3: CASTDRKGSNQPQHF. The CDR3, as DNA: TGTGCCAGCACGGACAGAAAAGGGAGCAATCAGCCCCAGCATTTT. Full variable domain (rest looked up from reference TRBV19 and TRBJ1-5): DGGITQSPKYLFRKEGQNVTLSCEQNLNHDAMYWYRQDPGQGLRLIYYSQIVNDFQKGDIAEGYSVSREKKESFPLTVTSAQKNPTAFYLCASTDRKGSNQPQHFGDGTRLSIL.